This entry describes one T cell receptor beta chain. TCRdb's copy holds only in-frame clones and misses some; the assay was immunoSEQ multiplex PCR. The data contain about 160,000 clones, about 91% of them singletons. Second-dose timings of about 4 or about 12 weeks were pooled. This sample is part of a study of T cell responses to AZD1222 COVID-19 vaccine. The CDR3 spans 13 residues. Trimming took off 5 bases at V and 2 bases at J, with 8 bases between the two ends. Germline V gene data show CDR1 as LNHDA and CDR2 as SQIVND (reference sequence). The specimen was peripheral blood, collected 28 days after the second AZD1222 dose. The TCR originated in an adult who received the AZD1222 COVID-19 vaccine. J is TRBJ2-3 and V is TRBV19; D unresolved. The CDR3 reads CASSVVLTDTQYF. The DNA for the CDR3 is TGTGCCAGTAGTGTGGTTCTCACAGATACGCAGTATTTT.